This is a list of T cell receptor beta chains from one sample in a study of identical twins. TCRdb re-called the 5' RACE reads through MiXCR, storing one row per CDR3 protein. The sample has some 210,000 distinct CDR3 sequences, about 16% seen once; the top ten hold less than 45%. The same sample was also studied in work on T cells expressing NK-cell markers.

Sequencing used CD8+ T cells sorted from blood. The receptors were gathered from a woman in her late teens or twenties in good health. Both conserved end residues are part of each CDR3. A D gene is named only where the DNA matches it firmly. Some rows mark clone size as missing; the rest say once, few, many or name a class of expanded clone.

CDR3 length	D gene	clone size	V gene	J gene	CDR3 protein	CDR3 DNA
13	TRBD2	few	TRBV12-3/TRBV12-4	TRBJ2-3	CASSSGMVDTQYF	TGTGCCAGCAGTAGCGGGATGGTAGATACGCAGTATTTT
16	TRBD1	NA	TRBV20-1	TRBJ2-7	CSAANLVGQGVNEQYF	TGCAGTGCCGCAAACCTGGTGGGACAGGGAGTGAACGAGCAGTACTTC
12	NA	few	TRBV5-6	TRBJ1-4	CASSYGPAGLFF	TGTGCCAGCAGTTACGGACCCGCAGGACTGTTTTTT
14	TRBD2	NA	TRBV19	TRBJ2-5	CASRLAGDAETQYF	TGTGCCAGTAGACTAGCGGGAGATGCGGAGACCCAGTACTTC
16	TRBD2	NA	TRBV5-1	TRBJ2-7	CASSPWTSESSYEQYF	TGCGCCAGCAGCCCCTGGACTAGCGAGAGCTCCTACGAGCAGTACTTC
16	NA	few	TRBV14	TRBJ2-7	CASSQDDTGNPYEQYF	TGTGCCAGCAGCCAAGATGACACAGGGAACCCCTACGAGCAGTACTTC
13	NA	NA	TRBV2	TRBJ2-7	CAVTPGTRYEQYF	TGTGCCGTTACCCCCGGGACCAGATACGAGCAGTACTTC
12	NA	few	TRBV12-3/TRBV12-4	TRBJ2-7	CASSSGGLEQYF	TGTGCCAGCAGTTCCGGGGGGCTCGAGCAGTACTTC
13	NA	few	TRBV9	TRBJ1-1	CASSPGLGTEAFF	TGTGCCAGCAGCCCGGGGCTGGGGACTGAAGCTTTCTTT
14	NA	few	TRBV7-9	TRBJ1-3	CASSLAGEGNTIYF	TGTGCCAGCAGCTTGGCAGGCGAAGGAAACACCATATATTTT
14	NA	many	TRBV3-1	TRBJ1-1	CASSQGGMNTEAFF	TGTGCCAGCAGCCAAGGGGGGATGAACACTGAAGCTTTCTTT
16	NA	NA	TRBV5-1	TRBJ2-3	CASSLTGKWSTDTQYF	TGCGCCAGCAGCTTGACCGGCAAATGGAGCACAGATACGCAGTATTTT
16	TRBD2	few	TRBV27	TRBJ2-7	CASSLILAGGPYEQYF	TGTGCCAGCAGTTTAATTCTAGCGGGAGGACCCTACGAGCAGTACTTC
17	NA	NA	TRBV10-3	TRBJ2-5	CAISEIGPGVVEETQYF	TGTGCCATCAGTGAGATTGGCCCCGGGGTAGTGGAGGAGACCCAGTACTTC
13	NA	NA	TRBV27	TRBJ1-1	CASSLYRYTEAFF	TGTGCCAGCAGTTTATATCGGTACACTGAAGCTTTCTTT
13	NA	NA	TRBV12-3/TRBV12-4	TRBJ2-7	CASSRTPSYEQYF	TGTGCCAGCAGCAGGACCCCCTCCTACGAGCAGTACTTC
15	NA	few	TRBV6-4	TRBJ1-2	CASSALSGASYGYTF	TGTGCCAGCAGCGCATTAAGCGGGGCCTCTTATGGCTACACCTTC
15	TRBD2	NA	TRBV11-2	TRBJ2-7	CASSPKPGGPYEQYF	TGTGCCAGCAGCCCGAAACCGGGGGGTCCCTACGAGCAGTACTTC
15	TRBD2	few	TRBV6-2/TRBV6-3	TRBJ2-7	CASSPFSGSPYEQYF	TGTGCCAGCAGTCCATTCAGCGGGAGCCCGTACGAGCAGTACTTC
15	NA	few	TRBV5-5	TRBJ2-3	CASSSLAITTDTQYF	TGTGCCAGCAGCTCCCTAGCCATCACCACAGATACGCAGTATTTT
14	TRBD2	few	TRBV7-9	TRBJ2-3	CASKTGGPLDTQYF	TGTGCCAGCAAAACGGGAGGCCCGTTAGATACGCAGTATTTT
14	NA	NA	TRBV10-3	TRBJ1-1	CAISEEDWNTEAFF	TGTGCCATCAGTGAGGAAGACTGGAACACTGAAGCTTTCTTT
17	TRBD2	NA	TRBV24-1	TRBJ2-1	CATSEPPRTSGGPWQFF	TGTGCCACCAGTGAACCCCCTCGGACTAGCGGGGGGCCGTGGCAGTTCTTC
14	NA	NA	TRBV6-2/TRBV6-3	TRBJ2-2	CASSYSGDTGELFF	TGTGCCAGCAGTTACTCGGGGGACACCGGGGAGCTGTTTTTT
15	TRBD1	NA	TRBV5-5	TRBJ1-6	CASLGQYHSNSPLHF	TGTGCCAGTTTGGGACAGTACCACTCCAATTCACCCCTCCACTTT
15	NA	few	TRBV7-9	TRBJ2-6	CASSLDGAGANVLTF	TGTGCCAGCAGCTTAGATGGGGCTGGGGCCAACGTCCTGACTTTC
16	NA	few	TRBV5-1	TRBJ2-1	CASSLDFGSSYNEQFF	TGCGCCAGCAGCTTGGATTTCGGGAGTTCCTACAATGAGCAGTTCTTC
12	NA	NA	TRBV6-6	TRBJ1-1	CASGWREGPAFF	TGTGCCAGCGGATGGAGGGAAGGACCGGCTTTCTTT
19	TRBD2	few	TRBV7-8	TRBJ2-2	CASSLAVVAGGPDTGELFF	TGTGCCAGCAGCTTAGCAGTGGTAGCGGGGGGACCGGACACCGGGGAGCTGTTTTTT
11	NA	NA	TRBV10-3	TRBJ2-7	CAISEGNEQYF	TGTGCCATCAGTGAGGGAAACGAGCAGTACTTC
14	NA	many	TRBV4-3	TRBJ2-7	CASSQDGLGYEQYF	TGCGCCAGCAGCCAGGACGGACTCGGCTACGAGCAGTACTTC
17	TRBD2	NA	TRBV6-1	TRBJ2-7	CASRTLAGGTSSYEQYF	TGTGCCAGCAGAACACTAGCGGGGGGTACTAGCTCCTACGAGCAGTACTTC
15	TRBD2	few	TRBV7-8	TRBJ2-2	CASSLEGLGTGELFF	TGTGCCAGCAGCTTAGAGGGACTAGGAACCGGGGAGCTGTTTTTT
15	NA	few	TRBV3-1	TRBJ1-5	CASSQGTVGNQPQHF	TGTGCCAGCAGCCAAGGGACAGTGGGTAATCAGCCCCAGCATTTT
15	NA	few	TRBV12-3/TRBV12-4	TRBJ1-4	CASSLRTDSNEKLFF	TGTGCCAGCAGTTTAAGGACGGACTCTAATGAAAAACTGTTTTTT